The subject of this entry is one TCR beta chain. This entry is derived from a study of blood T cell repertoires in COVID-19. Study background: PBMCs, B-cell-depleted T cells, or T cells were the source of the cDNA or gDNA that made up the material.

Between the trimmed V and J ends, which lost 3 bases and 0 bases, there was a span of 17 bases. The CDR3 length is 16 residues. In germline, CDR1 is DFQATT, CDR2 SNEGSKA (reference sequence). This table comes from immunoSEQ multiplex PCR, and its TCRdb copy is limited to in-frame clones, with some not included. The sample consists of approximately 15,000 clones, about 89% of them appearing once. Sequencing was done on a sample of peripheral blood. This clonotype was obtained from a human donor in a cohort sampled during active COVID-19. The V gene is TRBV20-1, the J gene TRBJ1-1, with D maybe TRBD1 (5 bases). The CDR3 is CSASASDKQLNTEAFF. CDR3 sequence (DNA): TGCAGTGCTAGTGCCTCGGACAAACAGCTGAACACTGAAGCTTTCTTT.